This T cell receptor beta chain was identified during a study of T cell repertoires in ileal Crohn's disease. Libraries were prepared by immunoSEQ multiplex PCR; TCRdb keeps only in-frame clonotypes and omits some of them. The repertoire holds about 4,000 clones, with more than 60% as singletons. CDR1 is MNHEY, CDR2 SVGAGI, per germline. The CDR3 has 15 residues. The V end lost 7 bases, the J end lost 3 bases, and 18 bases lay between the germline ends. Sequencing input: ileal tissue. This receptor was taken from an adult with Crohn's disease. The chain carries TRBV6-5 and TRBJ1-2, with D unresolved. As DNA, the CDR3 is TGTGCCAGCACCCTGGCGGCAGGCGGGGACTATGGCTACACCTTC. It is translated as CASTLAAGGDYGYTF.